This is a list of T cell receptor beta chains from one sample in a study of blood T cell repertoires in COVID-19. Sequencing was performed with immunoSEQ multiplex PCR; in TCRdb, only in-frame clones are kept and a portion is missing. The data show 350,000 to 400,000 clones, around 87% seen once. Sequenced: PBMCs or T cells enriched from blood (not recorded which). Receptors originate from a man in his forties or fifties in a cohort exposed to, infected with or recovered from COVID-19 (not recorded which). Each CDR3 is given with its conserved first and last residue. The order of the fields is V gene, D gene, J gene, clone size, CDR3 DNA, CDR3 protein. A D gene is named only where the DNA matches it firmly. Size values are once, few and many counts, or a class for expanded clones, and some rows have none.

V: TRBV29-1; D: TRBD1; J: TRBJ1-5; size: NA; DNA: TGCAGCGTTGACGGGACAGTCAGGGTCAATCAGCCCCAGCATTTT; CDR3: CSVDGTVRVNQPQHF
V: TRBV7-3; D: TRBD1; J: TRBJ1-4; size: NA; DNA: TGTGCCAGCAGCTGGAGGACAGGACGAACCCCGGCGACTAATGAAAAACTGTTTTTT; CDR3: CASSWRTGRTPATNEKLFF
V: TRBV18; D: TRBD2; J: TRBJ2-2; size: NA; DNA: TGTGCCAGCTCAGCACCGGGACTAGCAATTGGTACCGGGGAGCTGTTTTTT; CDR3: CASSAPGLAIGTGELFF
V: TRBV7-2; D: TRBD1; J: TRBJ1-5; size: NA; DNA: TGTGCCAGCAGCTACCGACAGGGGAATCAGCCCCAGCATTTT; CDR3: CASSYRQGNQPQHF
V: TRBV10-3; D: TRBD2; J: TRBJ2-7; size: NA; DNA: TGTGCCATCAGTGTTGGGGCTAGCGGGAACTCCTACGAGCAGTACTTC; CDR3: CAISVGASGNSYEQYF
V: TRBV28; D: NA; J: TRBJ2-2; size: NA; DNA: TGTGCCAGCAGTTTGGCAGGAGGCTCTTCCGGGGAGCTGTTTTTT; CDR3: CASSLAGGSSGELFF
V: TRBV7-2; D: NA; J: TRBJ1-1; size: NA; DNA: TGTGCCAGCAGCTTTCAGGGGACAATGAACACTGAAGCTTTCTTT; CDR3: CASSFQGTMNTEAFF
V: TRBV3-1/TRBV3-2; D: NA; J: TRBJ2-2; size: NA; DNA: TGTGCCAGCACCAGAGCGGAGGGTGGCGGGGAGCTGTTTTTT; CDR3: CASTRAEGGGELFF
V: TRBV4-2; D: TRBD1; J: TRBJ1-5; size: once; DNA: TGTGCCAGCAGCCCCACAGGGGGGGCAAGCAATCAGCCCCAGCATTTT; CDR3: CASSPTGGASNQPQHF
V: TRBV9; D: TRBD1; J: TRBJ1-2; size: NA; DNA: TGTGCCAGCAGCGTACAGGGGGGTGGCTACACCTTC; CDR3: CASSVQGGGYTF
V: TRBV5-1; D: NA; J: TRBJ1-2; size: NA; DNA: TGCGCCAGCAGCCAATCTCGGGACTACTATGGCTACACCTTC; CDR3: CASSQSRDYYGYTF
V: TRBV5-1; D: TRBD1; J: TRBJ2-7; size: NA; DNA: TGCGCCAGCAGCGGAACAGGGGGCGACGAGCAGTACTTC; CDR3: CASSGTGGDEQYF
V: TRBV11-2; D: TRBD2; J: TRBJ2-6; size: NA; DNA: TGTGCCAGCAACTCACTGACTAGCGGGAACTCTGGGGCCAACGTCCTGACTTTC; CDR3: CASNSLTSGNSGANVLTF
V: TRBV7-8; D: NA; J: TRBJ2-7; size: NA; DNA: TGTGCCAGCAGTCAGGACAGCCGGACGTACTACGAGCAGTACTTC; CDR3: CASSQDSRTYYEQYF
V: TRBV6-5; D: NA; J: TRBJ1-1; size: NA; DNA: TGTGCCAGCAGGTCAGGGGATAGGACTGAAGCTTTCTTT; CDR3: CASRSGDRTEAFF
V: TRBV3-1/TRBV3-2; D: TRBD2; J: TRBJ2-1; size: NA; DNA: TGTGCCAGCAGCCTCCGACCGGGACTAGCGGGATCCAGTGAGCAGTTCTTC; CDR3: CASSLRPGLAGSSEQFF
V: TRBV5-1; D: TRBD2; J: TRBJ2-2; size: NA; DNA: TGCGCCAGCAGCCGAACTATAGCGGGAGCGAATACCGGGGAGCTGTTTTTT; CDR3: CASSRTIAGANTGELFF
V: TRBV6-4; D: NA; J: TRBJ2-3; size: NA; DNA: TGTGCCAGCAGCAAGGAGGGAGAACGAGATACGCAGTATTTT; CDR3: CASSKEGERDTQYF
V: TRBV6-1; D: NA; J: TRBJ2-1; size: once; DNA: TGTGCCAGCAGTGAATCTACAGGGACCTACAATGAGCAGTTCTTC; CDR3: CASSESTGTYNEQFF
V: TRBV27; D: TRBD1; J: TRBJ2-5; size: NA; DNA: TGTGCCAGCAGTTTAAGGGGGCCGCAAGAGACCCAGTACTTC; CDR3: CASSLRGPQETQYF
V: TRBV28; D: NA; J: TRBJ1-1; size: NA; DNA: TGTGCCAGCAGTTCTCAGGGAACTGAAGCTTTCTTT; CDR3: CASSSQGTEAFF
V: TRBV6-5; D: TRBD1; J: TRBJ1-6; size: NA; DNA: TGTGCCAGCAGTAACCGACAGGGGAATAATTCACCCCTCCACTTT; CDR3: CASSNRQGNNSPLHF
V: TRBV19; D: NA; J: TRBJ1-6; size: NA; DNA: TGTGCCAGTACCCGGGGGAGCAATAATTCACCCCTCCACTTT; CDR3: CASTRGSNNSPLHF
V: TRBV5-4; D: TRBD2; J: TRBJ2-1; size: many; DNA: TGTGCCAGCAGCTTGGCTAGCGGGAGACGTGAGCAGTTCTTC; CDR3: CASSLASGRREQFF
V: TRBV11-2; D: TRBD1; J: TRBJ1-2; size: NA; DNA: TGTGCCAGCAGCTCAGGACAGGGCTGGGGCTACACCTTC; CDR3: CASSSGQGWGYTF
V: TRBV5-1; D: NA; J: TRBJ1-4; size: once; DNA: TGCGCCAGCAGCTTGACAGGCATTAATGAAAAACTGTTTTTT; CDR3: CASSLTGINEKLFF
V: TRBV28; D: TRBD1; J: TRBJ1-6; size: NA; DNA: TGTGCCAGCAATGGAAGCGGACAGGGAGACTCACCCCTCCACTTT; CDR3: CASNGSGQGDSPLHF
V: TRBV11-2; D: NA; J: TRBJ1-1; size: many; DNA: TGTGCCAGCAGCTCAGGAAATCGAGGGTCGAACACTGAAGCTTTCTTT; CDR3: CASSSGNRGSNTEAFF
V: TRBV11-3; D: TRBD1; J: TRBJ2-7; size: NA; DNA: TGTGCCGGGTGGGACAGGAAGGACGAGCAGTACTTC; CDR3: CAGWDRKDEQYF
V: TRBV2; D: NA; J: TRBJ1-5; size: NA; DNA: TGTGCCAGCAGTGAACAGGGAATCAATCAGCCCCAGCATTTT; CDR3: CASSEQGINQPQHF
V: TRBV20-1; D: NA; J: TRBJ2-7; size: NA; DNA: TGCAGTGCTTTTAACAGGGTTGCGCAGTACTTC; CDR3: CSAFNRVAQYF
V: TRBV2; D: TRBD1; J: TRBJ1-1; size: NA; DNA: TGTGCCAGCAGAGACGCTAAGACAGGGCCCAACACTGAAGCTTTCTTT; CDR3: CASRDAKTGPNTEAFF
V: TRBV28; D: NA; J: TRBJ2-7; size: NA; DNA: TGTGCCAGCAGTTTAATCGGGCGGGGAAACTCCTACGAGCAGTACTTC; CDR3: CASSLIGRGNSYEQYF
V: TRBV10-2; D: NA; J: TRBJ1-5; size: NA; DNA: TGCGCCAGCAGTGAGTTGACAGGCGGCAATCAGCCCCAGCATTTT; CDR3: CASSELTGGNQPQHF
V: TRBV5-6; D: NA; J: TRBJ1-1; size: NA; DNA: TGTGCCAGCACCCGGAGGGGGAACACTGAAGCTTTCTTT; CDR3: CASTRRGNTEAFF
V: TRBV5-6; D: NA; J: TRBJ1-1; size: once; DNA: TGTGCCAGCGGAGACCGAATGAACACTGAAGCTTTCTTT; CDR3: CASGDRMNTEAFF
V: TRBV18; D: TRBD1; J: TRBJ2-3; size: NA; DNA: TGTGCCAGCTCACCCACAGGGGGCGATAGGAAGGATACGCAGTATTTT; CDR3: CASSPTGGDRKDTQYF
V: TRBV4-2; D: NA; J: TRBJ1-5; size: NA; DNA: TGTGCCAGCAGCCAAGACGGGATGAGCAATCAGCCCCAGCATTTT; CDR3: CASSQDGMSNQPQHF
V: TRBV28; D: NA; J: TRBJ2-6; size: NA; DNA: TGTGCCAGCGGGCAGGTATCCTCTGGGGCCAACGTCCTGACTTTC; CDR3: CASGQVSSGANVLTF
V: TRBV28; D: TRBD1; J: TRBJ1-1; size: NA; DNA: TGTGCCAGCAGTTTATTGTCCCCGGGACAGGGAAGGTTGAGGGTTGAAGCTTTCTTT; CDR3: CASSLLSPGQGRLRVEAFF
V: TRBV5-6; D: TRBD1; J: TRBJ1-3; size: NA; DNA: TGTGCCAGCAGCTTTCGGGACAGGGGAAGAAACACCATATATTTT; CDR3: CASSFRDRGRNTIYF
V: TRBV19; D: NA; J: TRBJ1-1; size: NA; DNA: TGTGCCAGTAGTAGGACAGAGAACACTGAAGCTTTCTTT; CDR3: CASSRTENTEAFF
V: TRBV3-1/TRBV3-2; D: TRBD2; J: TRBJ2-3; size: NA; DNA: TGTGCCAGCAGCCAGGGGGCTAGCGGGAGTGGGAGCACAGATACGCAGTATTTT; CDR3: CASSQGASGSGSTDTQYF
V: TRBV6-5; D: NA; J: TRBJ1-1; size: NA; DNA: TGTGCCAGCAGTACAGGGCCGCCGGGGGGTGAAGCTTTCTTT; CDR3: CASSTGPPGGEAFF
V: TRBV6-5; D: NA; J: TRBJ1-1; size: NA; DNA: TGTGCCAGCAGTTACTCCCGCACTGAAGCTTTCTTT; CDR3: CASSYSRTEAFF
V: TRBV18; D: NA; J: TRBJ1-1; size: NA; DNA: TGTACCAGCTCACCCCGACAGGACACTGAAGCTTTCTTT; CDR3: CTSSPRQDTEAFF
V: TRBV19; D: NA; J: TRBJ2-2; size: few; DNA: TGTGCCAGTAGTATTAGCGCCGCGAACACCGGGGAGCTGTTTTTT; CDR3: CASSISAANTGELFF
V: TRBV2; D: TRBD1; J: TRBJ2-7; size: NA; DNA: TGTGCCAGCAGTGGACAGGGATACGAGCAGTACTTC; CDR3: CASSGQGYEQYF
V: TRBV6-5; D: TRBD1; J: TRBJ1-5; size: few; DNA: TGTGCCAGCAGTTCGGACAGGAACAGCAATCAGCCCCAGCATTTT; CDR3: CASSSDRNSNQPQHF
V: TRBV19; D: NA; J: TRBJ1-2; size: NA; DNA: TGTGCCAGTAGTATCGACAGCTATGGCTACACCTTC; CDR3: CASSIDSYGYTF
V: TRBV7-9; D: NA; J: TRBJ1-1; size: NA; DNA: TGTGCCAGCAGCTTAATGGGCAGCTTAAATGTGAACACTGAAGCTTTCTTT; CDR3: CASSLMGSLNVNTEAFF
V: TRBV27; D: NA; J: TRBJ2-7; size: NA; DNA: TGTGCCAGCAGTTTTGGAGGAACCTACGAGCAGTACTTC; CDR3: CASSFGGTYEQYF
V: TRBV7-8; D: NA; J: TRBJ2-3; size: NA; DNA: TGTGCCAGCAGCTTACCCCGAGTCCCCGCAGATACGCAGTATTTT; CDR3: CASSLPRVPADTQYF
V: TRBV18; D: TRBD2; J: TRBJ2-6; size: NA; DNA: TGTGCCAGCTCCTGGACTAGCGGTGTCTCTGGGGCCAACGTCCTGACTTTC; CDR3: CASSWTSGVSGANVLTF
V: TRBV6-2/TRBV6-3; D: TRBD1; J: TRBJ1-1; size: NA; DNA: TGTGCCAGCAGTTATGGGGACAGGGGACGAACTGAAGCTTTCTTT; CDR3: CASSYGDRGRTEAFF
V: TRBV2; D: NA; J: TRBJ1-2; size: few; DNA: TGTGCCAGCAGCCCTGGGACATTTCGGGGCTACACCTTC; CDR3: CASSPGTFRGYTF
V: TRBV2; D: NA; J: TRBJ1-5; size: NA; DNA: TGTGCCAGCAGTGAATTTGCAGGGAGCAATCAGCCCCAGCATTTT; CDR3: CASSEFAGSNQPQHF
V: TRBV11-2; D: TRBD1; J: TRBJ2-5; size: once; DNA: TGTGCCAGCAGCGGGACAGGGACGGAGACCCAGTACTTC; CDR3: CASSGTGTETQYF
V: TRBV5-4; D: TRBD2; J: TRBJ2-3; size: NA; DNA: TGTGCCAGCAGCTTTTGGACTAGCGGGAGGACAGATACGCAGTATTTT; CDR3: CASSFWTSGRTDTQYF
V: TRBV5-1; D: NA; J: TRBJ2-7; size: NA; DNA: TGCGCCTCGGGAGGGGGGACAGGGACCTACGAGCAGTACTTC; CDR3: CASGGGTGTYEQYF